Here is one TCR beta chain with its context. Its specificity is unknown. This specimen comes from a study of neoadjuvant nivolumab and ipilimumab in lung cancer. Overall study results and limits: Only two of four nivolumab-treated tumors gained richness and clonality by surgery.

Germline V gene data show CDR1 as KGHSH and CDR2 as LQKENI. The length of the CDR3 is 14 residues. V was pared by 2 bases and J by 2 bases, with 10 bases between. Here immunoSEQ multiplex PCR was the method, and the copy in TCRdb shows in-frame clones only, minus some. The data hold some 26,000 clones, with approximately 78% observed a single time. The source material was tumor tissue, sampled after neoadjuvant nivolumab, alone or with ipilimumab, at or shortly before surgery. The clonotype originates from an adult with non-small cell lung cancer. The genes are TRBV18 and TRBJ2-7; D is ambiguous. In DNA form, the CDR3 reads TGTGCCAGCTCACCAGAAGATTACCCCTACGAGCAGTACTTC. Its protein is CASSPEDYPYEQYF. Full variable domain (remainder filled in from reference TRBV18 and TRBJ2-7): NAGVMQNPRHLVRRRGQEARLRCSPMKGHSHVYWYRQLPEEGLKFMVYLQKENIIDESGMPKERFSAEFPKEGPSILRIQQVVRGDSAAYFCASSPEDYPYEQYFGPGTRLTVT.